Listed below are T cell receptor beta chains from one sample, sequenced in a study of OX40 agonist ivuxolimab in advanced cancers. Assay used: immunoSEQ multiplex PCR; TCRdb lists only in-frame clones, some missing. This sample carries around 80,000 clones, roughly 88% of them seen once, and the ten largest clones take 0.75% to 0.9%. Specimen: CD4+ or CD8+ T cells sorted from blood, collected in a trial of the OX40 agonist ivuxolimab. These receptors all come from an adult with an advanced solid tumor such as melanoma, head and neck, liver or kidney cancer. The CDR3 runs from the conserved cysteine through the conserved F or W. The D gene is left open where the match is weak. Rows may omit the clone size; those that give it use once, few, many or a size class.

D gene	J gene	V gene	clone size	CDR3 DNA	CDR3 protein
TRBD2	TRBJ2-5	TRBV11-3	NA	TGTGCCAGCAGCTTAGGGACTAGCGGGAGTGAGACCCAGTACTTC	CASSLGTSGSETQYF
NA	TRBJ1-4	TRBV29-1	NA	TGCAGCGTGGGCCGGGACCGAGTTGAAAAACTGTTTTTT	CSVGRDRVEKLFF
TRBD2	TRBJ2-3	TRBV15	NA	TGTGCCACCAGCGGTGGGAGGGCCTCCACAGATACGCAGTATTTT	CATSGGRASTDTQYF
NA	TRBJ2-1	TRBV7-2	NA	TGTGCCAGCAGCTTAGTTGGGGGAGGGGGCTACAATGAGCAGTTCTTC	CASSLVGGGGYNEQFF
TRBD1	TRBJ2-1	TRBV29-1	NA	TGCAGCGTTGAAGAATTAACGGGACAGGGCAATGAGCAGTTCTTC	CSVEELTGQGNEQFF
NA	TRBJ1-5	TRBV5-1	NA	TGCGCCAGCAGCCCGGGGGGCGATGGGCAGCCCCAGCATTTT	CASSPGGDGQPQHF
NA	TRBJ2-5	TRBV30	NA	TGTGCCTGGGAGGGCAGTCCGGGGTCCCAGTACTTC	CAWEGSPGSQYF
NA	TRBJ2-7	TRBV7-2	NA	TGTGCCAGCAGACCGGGACTGAACTACGAGCAGTACTTC	CASRPGLNYEQYF
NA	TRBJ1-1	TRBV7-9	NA	TGTGCCAGCAGCTCGTGGGACAAGGAACGAGCTTTCTTT	CASSSWDKERAFF
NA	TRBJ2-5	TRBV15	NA	TGTGCCACCAGCAGAGGGGCGGGAAGGGTCGTAGAGACCCAGTACTTC	CATSRGAGRVVETQYF
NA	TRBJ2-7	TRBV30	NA	TGTGCCTGGAAAACATTAGACGTCGGCTACGAGCAGTACTTC	CAWKTLDVGYEQYF
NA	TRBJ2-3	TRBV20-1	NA	TGCAGTGCTCAGCCCAGAGGAGCGCAGTATTTT	CSAQPRGAQYF
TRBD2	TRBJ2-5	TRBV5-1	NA	TGCGCCAGCAGCGCCGGGACTAGCGGGAGAAGTTCCGGAGAGACCCAGTACTTC	CASSAGTSGRSSGETQYF
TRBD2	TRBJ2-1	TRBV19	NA	TGTGCCAGTGAGACTAGCGGGAGTTTGAATGAGCAGTTCTTC	CASETSGSLNEQFF
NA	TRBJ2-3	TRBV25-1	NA	TGTGCCAGCAGTGGAACAGGGAGTCGGACTAGCACAGATACGCAGTATTTT	CASSGTGSRTSTDTQYF
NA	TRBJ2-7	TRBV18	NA	TGTGCCAGCTCACCCCGGAAGCCGGACGAGCAGTACTTC	CASSPRKPDEQYF
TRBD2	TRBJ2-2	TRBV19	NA	TGTGCCAGTAGTATAGGGACTAGCGGCGGGGAGCTGTTTTTT	CASSIGTSGGELFF
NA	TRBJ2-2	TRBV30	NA	TGTGCCTGGAGTAGAGGGATTCCTAACACCGGGGAGCTGTTTTTT	CAWSRGIPNTGELFF
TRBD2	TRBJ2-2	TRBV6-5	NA	TGTGCCAGCAGTTATGGACTAGCGTTCACCGGGGAGCTGTTTTTT	CASSYGLAFTGELFF
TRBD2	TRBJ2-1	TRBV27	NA	TGTGCCAGCAGTTCTAGCGGGAGGGGGAATGAGCAGTTCTTC	CASSSSGRGNEQFF
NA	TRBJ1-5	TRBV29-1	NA	TGCAGCGTTGGGCAAAATAGCAATCAGCCCCAGCATTTT	CSVGQNSNQPQHF
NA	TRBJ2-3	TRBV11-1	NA	TGTGCCAGCAGCTTAGCCCAGCGGGATACGCAGTATTTT	CASSLAQRDTQYF
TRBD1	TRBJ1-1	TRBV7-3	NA	TGTGCCAGCAGCCCGGGACAGTTGAACACTGAAGCTTTCTTT	CASSPGQLNTEAFF
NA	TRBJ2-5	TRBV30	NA	TGTGCCTGGAGTGGCCGGGCTCAAGAGACCCAGTACTTC	CAWSGRAQETQYF
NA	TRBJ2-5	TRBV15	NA	TGTGCCACCAGCAGAGAGGACAAAGAGACCCAGTACTTC	CATSREDKETQYF
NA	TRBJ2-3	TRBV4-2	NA	TGTGCCAGCACCCCCGAGGGGTACGCAGATACGCAGTATTTT	CASTPEGYADTQYF
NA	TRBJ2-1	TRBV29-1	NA	TGCAGCGTCCCGGGACCCATGGGTGAGCAGTTCTTC	CSVPGPMGEQFF
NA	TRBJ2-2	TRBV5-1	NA	TGCGCCAGCAGCTTGGTGGCGGGCACCGGGGAGCTGTTTTTT	CASSLVAGTGELFF
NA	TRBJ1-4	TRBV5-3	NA	TGTGCCAGAAGCCCCCGGGGGCTGTTTTTT	CARSPRGLFF
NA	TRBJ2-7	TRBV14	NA	TGTGCCAGCGGACACGCCTACGAGCAGTACTTC	CASGHAYEQYF
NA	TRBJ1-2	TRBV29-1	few	TGCAGCGTTGACAGGGACTACACCTTC	CSVDRDYTF
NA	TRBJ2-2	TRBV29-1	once	TGCGGTGGGCGGAACACCGGGGAGCTGTTTTTT	CGGRNTGELFF
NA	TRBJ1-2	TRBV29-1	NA	TGCAGCGTTGAAGAGGGGCGGGTTGGCTACACCTTC	CSVEEGRVGYTF
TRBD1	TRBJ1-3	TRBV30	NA	TGTGCCTGGAGGATACCGGACAGGGCTTTAAACACCATATATTTT	CAWRIPDRALNTIYF
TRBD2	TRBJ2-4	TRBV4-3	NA	TGCGCCAGCAGCCAAGTGACTAGCGGATCTTATAGGTACTTC	CASSQVTSGSYRYF
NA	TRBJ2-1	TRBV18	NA	TGTGCCAGCTCACCTGGACCGGTACTAACCTACAATGAGCAGTTCTTC	CASSPGPVLTYNEQFF
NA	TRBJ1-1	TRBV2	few	TGTGCCAGCAGTGTCCTTGGGAACACTGAAGCTTTCTTT	CASSVLGNTEAFF
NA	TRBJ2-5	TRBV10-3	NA	TGTGCCATCAGTGGTGGGCCTTTGTTGGAGACCCAGTACTTC	CAISGGPLLETQYF
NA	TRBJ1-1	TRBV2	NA	TGTGCCAGCAGTGGACGGATGAACACTGAAGCTTTCTTT	CASSGRMNTEAFF
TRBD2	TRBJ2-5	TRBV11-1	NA	TGTGCCAGCAGCCATGGGACTAGCTACGAGACCCAGTACTTC	CASSHGTSYETQYF
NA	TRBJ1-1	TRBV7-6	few	TGTGCCAGCAGCTGGAGACAGAACACTGAAGCTTTCTTT	CASSWRQNTEAFF
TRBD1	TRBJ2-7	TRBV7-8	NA	TGTGCCAGCAGCTTAGCTGAGACAGGGCGGTACGAGCAGTACTTC	CASSLAETGRYEQYF
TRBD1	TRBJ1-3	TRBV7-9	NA	TGTGCCAGCAGCCTCGACAGGGCTGGAGACACCATATATTTT	CASSLDRAGDTIYF
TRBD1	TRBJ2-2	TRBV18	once	TGTGCCAGCTCACCCGAGACAGGGGCGGTCGGGGAGCTGTTTTTT	CASSPETGAVGELFF
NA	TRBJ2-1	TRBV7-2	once	TGTGCCAGCAGCGGGGGTCCCGGGGGGCAGTTCTTC	CASSGGPGGQFF
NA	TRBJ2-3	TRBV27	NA	TGTGCCAGCAGTTTATTCAGCGGAACGATCACAGATACGCAGTATTTT	CASSLFSGTITDTQYF
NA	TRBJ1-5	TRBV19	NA	TGTGCCAGTACCAACCTCGGGGACACTCAGCCCCAGCATTTT	CASTNLGDTQPQHF
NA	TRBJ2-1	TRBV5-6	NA	TGTGCCAGCAGCTTTGTGGGTCGGAATGAGCAGTTCTTC	CASSFVGRNEQFF
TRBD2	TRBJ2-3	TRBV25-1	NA	TGTGCCAGCAGTGAATCGGGTAGCGGGAGGCGAGATACGCAGTATTTT	CASSESGSGRRDTQYF
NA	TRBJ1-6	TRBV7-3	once	TGTGCCAGCAGCTTCGGGGGAGAGAATTCACCCCTCCACTTT	CASSFGGENSPLHF
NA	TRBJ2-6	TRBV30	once	TGTGCCCGTTCCCGGGACTCAAGCTCTGGGGCCAACGTCCTGGCTTTC	CARSRDSSSGANVLAF
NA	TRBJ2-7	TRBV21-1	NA	TGTGCCAGCAGCAAAGCTTCGCGACAGACCCTAGCGGGAGGGGCCTACGAGCAGTACTTC	CASSKASRQTLAGGAYEQYF
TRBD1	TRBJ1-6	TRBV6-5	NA	TGTGCCAGCAGGTTCCGGACAGGGATGCCTTCACCCCTCCACTTT	CASRFRTGMPSPLHF
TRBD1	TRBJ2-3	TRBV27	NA	TGTGCCAGCAGTATGGGACAGTACACAGATACGCAGTATTTT	CASSMGQYTDTQYF